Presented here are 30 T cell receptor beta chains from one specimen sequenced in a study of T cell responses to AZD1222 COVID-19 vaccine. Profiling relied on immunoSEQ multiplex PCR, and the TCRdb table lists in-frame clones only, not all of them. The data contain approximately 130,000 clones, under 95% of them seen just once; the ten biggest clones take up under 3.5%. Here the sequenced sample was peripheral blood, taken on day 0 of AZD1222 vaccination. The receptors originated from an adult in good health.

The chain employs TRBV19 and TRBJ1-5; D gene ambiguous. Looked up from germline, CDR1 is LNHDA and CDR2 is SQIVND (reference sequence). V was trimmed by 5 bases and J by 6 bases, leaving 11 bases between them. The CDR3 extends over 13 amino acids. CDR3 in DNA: TGTGCCAGTAGTCCCACTACTCGTCAGCCCCAGCATTTT. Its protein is CASSPTTRQPQHF.

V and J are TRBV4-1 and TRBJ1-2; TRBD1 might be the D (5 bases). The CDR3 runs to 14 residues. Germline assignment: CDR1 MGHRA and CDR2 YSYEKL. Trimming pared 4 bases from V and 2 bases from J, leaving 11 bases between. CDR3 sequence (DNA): TGCGCCAGCAGCCCTCCGGGACGGAACTATGGCTACACCTTC. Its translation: CASSPPGRNYGYTF.

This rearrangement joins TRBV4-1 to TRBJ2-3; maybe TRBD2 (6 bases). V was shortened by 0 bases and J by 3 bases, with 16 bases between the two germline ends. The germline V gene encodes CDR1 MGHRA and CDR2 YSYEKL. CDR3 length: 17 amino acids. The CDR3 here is CASSQDKTSSGTDTQYF. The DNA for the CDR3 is TGCGCCAGCAGCCAAGATAAGACAAGCAGCGGGACAGATACGCAGTATTTT.

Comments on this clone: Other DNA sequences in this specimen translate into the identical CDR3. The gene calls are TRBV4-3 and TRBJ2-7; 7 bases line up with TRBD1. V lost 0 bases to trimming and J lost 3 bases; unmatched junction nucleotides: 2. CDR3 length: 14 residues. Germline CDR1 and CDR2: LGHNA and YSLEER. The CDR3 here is CASSQDPGGYEQYF. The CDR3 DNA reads TGCGCCAGCAGCCAAGATCCAGGGGGCTACGAGCAGTACTTC.

This CDR3 reads CASSEARLSRPNSPLHF. For the CDR3, the DNA is TGTGCCAGCAGTGAAGCGCGTCTGTCGAGACCTAATTCACCCCTCCACTTT. The chain joins TRBV6-1 to TRBJ1-6; D unresolved. The V end lost 0 bases, the J end lost 6 bases, and 15 bases lay between the germline ends. This CDR3 has 17 amino acids. The germline gives CDR1 MNHNS, CDR2 SASEGT.

This CDR3 reads CASSPEQRGADGYTF. The CDR3 DNA is TGTGCCAGTAGCCCAGAACAGCGGGGGGCGGATGGCTACACCTTC. The chain joins TRBV19 to TRBJ1-2; the D gene is possibly TRBD1 (6 bases). Trimming took 6 bases from V and 6 from J, leaving 20 bases between them. The V gene's germline CDR1 is LNHDA and CDR2 SQIVND (reference sequence). The CDR3 is 15 residues long.

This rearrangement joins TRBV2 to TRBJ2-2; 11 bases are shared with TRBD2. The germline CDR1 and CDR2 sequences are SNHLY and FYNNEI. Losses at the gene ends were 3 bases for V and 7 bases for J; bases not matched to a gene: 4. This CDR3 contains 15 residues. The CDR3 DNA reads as TGTGCCAGCAGTGACACTAGCGGGAGTGTCGGGGAGCTGTTTTTT. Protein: CASSDTSGSVGELFF.

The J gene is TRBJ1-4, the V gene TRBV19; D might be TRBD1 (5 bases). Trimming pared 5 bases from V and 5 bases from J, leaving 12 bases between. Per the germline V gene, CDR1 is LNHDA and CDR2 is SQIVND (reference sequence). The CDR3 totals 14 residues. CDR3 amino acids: CASSQRQSNEKLFF. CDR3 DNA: TGTGCCAGTAGTCAAAGACAGAGCAATGAAAAACTGTTTTTT.

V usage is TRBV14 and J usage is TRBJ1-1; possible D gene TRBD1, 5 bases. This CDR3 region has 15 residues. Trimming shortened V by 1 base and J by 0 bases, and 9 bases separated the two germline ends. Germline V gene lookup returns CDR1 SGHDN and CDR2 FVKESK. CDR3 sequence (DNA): TGTGCCAGCAGCCAAGCCAGGGCTATGAACACTGAAGCTTTCTTT. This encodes CASSQARAMNTEAFF.

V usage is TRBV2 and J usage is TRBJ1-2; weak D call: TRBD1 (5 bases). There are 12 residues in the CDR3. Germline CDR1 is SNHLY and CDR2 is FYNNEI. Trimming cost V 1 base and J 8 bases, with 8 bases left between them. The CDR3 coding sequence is TGTGCCAGCAGTGAAGGACAGTGGGGCTACACCTTC. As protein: CASSEGQWGYTF.

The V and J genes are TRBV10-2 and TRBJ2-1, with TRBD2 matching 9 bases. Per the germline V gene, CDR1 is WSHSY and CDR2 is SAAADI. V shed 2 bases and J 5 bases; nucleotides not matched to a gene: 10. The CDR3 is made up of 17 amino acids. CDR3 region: CASSELSGLASNNEQFF. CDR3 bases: TGCGCCAGCAGTGAGCTTTCAGGACTAGCGTCCAACAATGAGCAGTTCTTC.

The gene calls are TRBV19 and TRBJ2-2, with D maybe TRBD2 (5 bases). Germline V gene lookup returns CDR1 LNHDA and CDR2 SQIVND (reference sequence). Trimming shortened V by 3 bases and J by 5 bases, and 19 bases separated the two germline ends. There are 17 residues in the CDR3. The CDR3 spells CASSMMFRRLGTGELFF. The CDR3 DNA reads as TGTGCCAGTAGTATGATGTTTAGGAGGTTGGGTACCGGGGAGCTGTTTTTT.

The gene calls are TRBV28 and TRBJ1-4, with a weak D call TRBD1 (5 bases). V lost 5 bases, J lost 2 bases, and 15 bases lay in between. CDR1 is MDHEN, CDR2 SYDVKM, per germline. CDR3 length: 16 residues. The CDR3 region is CASSTAGGFTNEKLFF. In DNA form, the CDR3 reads TGTGCCAGCAGTACGGCTGGGGGGTTCACTAATGAAAAACTGTTTTTT.

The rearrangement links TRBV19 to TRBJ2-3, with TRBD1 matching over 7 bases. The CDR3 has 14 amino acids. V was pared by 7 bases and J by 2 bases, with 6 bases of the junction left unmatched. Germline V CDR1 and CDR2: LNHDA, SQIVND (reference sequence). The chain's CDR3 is CASTDRYPTDTQYF. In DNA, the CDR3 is TGTGCCAGTACGGACAGGTACCCCACAGATACGCAGTATTTT.

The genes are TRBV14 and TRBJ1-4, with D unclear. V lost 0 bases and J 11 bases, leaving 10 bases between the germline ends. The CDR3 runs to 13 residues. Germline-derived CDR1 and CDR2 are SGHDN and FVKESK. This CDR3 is CASSQDRMRKLFF. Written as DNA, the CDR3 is TGTGCCAGCAGCCAAGATCGAATGAGGAAACTGTTTTTT.

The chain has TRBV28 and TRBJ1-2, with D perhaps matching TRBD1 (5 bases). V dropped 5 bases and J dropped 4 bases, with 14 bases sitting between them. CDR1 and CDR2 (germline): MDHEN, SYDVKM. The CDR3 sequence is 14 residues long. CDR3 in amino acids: CASSTSGRVYGYTF. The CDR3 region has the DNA TGTGCCAGCAGTACCTCAGGGAGGGTCTATGGCTACACCTTC.

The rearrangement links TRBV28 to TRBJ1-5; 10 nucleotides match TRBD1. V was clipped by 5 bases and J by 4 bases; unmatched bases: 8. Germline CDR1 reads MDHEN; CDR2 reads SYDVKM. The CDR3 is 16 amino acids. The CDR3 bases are TGTGCCAGCAGTGCCCAACCGGACAGGGGGAATCAGCCCCAGCATTTT. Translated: CASSAQPDRGNQPQHF.

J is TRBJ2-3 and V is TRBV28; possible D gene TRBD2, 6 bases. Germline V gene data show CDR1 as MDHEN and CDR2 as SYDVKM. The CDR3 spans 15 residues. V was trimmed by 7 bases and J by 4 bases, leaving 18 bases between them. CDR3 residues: CASTLGPDYADTQYF. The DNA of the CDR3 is TGTGCCAGCACCCTAGGCCCGGACTATGCAGATACGCAGTATTTT.

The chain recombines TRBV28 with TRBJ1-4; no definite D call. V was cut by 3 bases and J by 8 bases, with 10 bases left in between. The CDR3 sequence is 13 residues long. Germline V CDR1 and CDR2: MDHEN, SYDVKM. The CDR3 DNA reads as TGTGCCAGCAGTTTTTGGAAAGAAGAAAAACTGTTTTTT. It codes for CASSFWKEEKLFF.

The CDR3 region has the DNA TGCGCCAGCACACCAGGGAACTACTACGAGCAGTACTTC. Protein: CASTPGNYYEQYF. The rearrangement uses TRBV5-1 and TRBJ2-7; possible D gene TRBD1, 5 bases. Germline values: CDR1 SGHRS, CDR2 YFSETQ. V gave up 6 bases and J gave up 3 bases, with 13 bases separating them. The CDR3 length is 13 residues.

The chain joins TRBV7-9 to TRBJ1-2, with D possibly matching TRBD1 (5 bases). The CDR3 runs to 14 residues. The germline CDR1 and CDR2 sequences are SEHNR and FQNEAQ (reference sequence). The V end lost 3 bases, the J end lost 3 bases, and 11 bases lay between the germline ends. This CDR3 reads CASSFRGEDYGYTF. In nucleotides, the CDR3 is TGTGCCAGCAGCTTTAGGGGAGAGGACTATGGCTACACCTTC.

The CDR3 nucleotides are TGTGCCAGCTCCTTACAGGGGGCGGACGGAGTGGCTTTCTTT. Amino acids: CASSLQGADGVAFF. This chain connects TRBV27 to TRBJ1-1; TRBD1 agrees at 9 bases. CDR3 size: 14 residues. CDR1 MNHEY and CDR2 SMNVEV come from the germline V gene (reference sequence). The junction had 15 bases not matched to a gene; V was cut back by 8 bases and J by 11 bases.

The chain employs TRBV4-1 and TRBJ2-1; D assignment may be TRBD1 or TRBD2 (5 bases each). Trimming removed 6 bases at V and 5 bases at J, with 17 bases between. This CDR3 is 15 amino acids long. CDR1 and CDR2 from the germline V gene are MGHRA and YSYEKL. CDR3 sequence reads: CASRRGPAADNEQFF. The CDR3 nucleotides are TGCGCCAGCAGACGGGGACCGGCAGCGGACAATGAGCAGTTCTTC.

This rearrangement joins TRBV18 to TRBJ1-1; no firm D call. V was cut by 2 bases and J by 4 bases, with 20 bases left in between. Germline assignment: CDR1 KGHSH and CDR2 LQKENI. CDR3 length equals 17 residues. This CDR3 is CASSPSDGWRGGTEAFF. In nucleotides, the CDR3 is TGTGCCAGCTCACCAAGCGACGGCTGGCGGGGTGGCACTGAAGCTTTCTTT. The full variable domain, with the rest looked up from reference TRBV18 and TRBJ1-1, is NAGVMQNPRHLVRRRGQEARLRCSPMKGHSHVYWYRQLPEEGLKFMVYLQKENIIDESGMPKERFSAEFPKEGPSILRIQQVVRGDSAAYFCASSPSDGWRGGTEAFFGQGTRLTVV.

CDR3 sequence (DNA): TGCAGCGGGGGACAGGGGGACTATGGCTACACCTTC. Translation: CSGGQGDYGYTF. This chain uses TRBV29-1 with TRBJ1-2, with 11 bases fitting TRBD1. The CDR3 is 12 residues long. Germline V lookup: CDR1 SQVTM, CDR2 ANQGSEA. V trimming: 7 bases; J trimming: 3 bases; junction bases outside the gene matches: 1.

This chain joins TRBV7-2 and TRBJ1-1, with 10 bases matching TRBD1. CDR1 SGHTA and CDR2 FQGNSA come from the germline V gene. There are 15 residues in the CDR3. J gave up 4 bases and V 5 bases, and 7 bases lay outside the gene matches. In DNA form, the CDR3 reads TGTGCCAGCAGCCTCGCGGGACAGGGGACCACTGAAGCTTTCTTT. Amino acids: CASSLAGQGTTEAFF.

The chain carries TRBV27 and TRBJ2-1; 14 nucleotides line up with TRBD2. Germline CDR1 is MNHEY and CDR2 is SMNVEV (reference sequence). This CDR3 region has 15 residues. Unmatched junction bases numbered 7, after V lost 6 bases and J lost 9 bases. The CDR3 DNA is TGTGCCAGCAGGGGACTAGCGGGAGTTTCGGCTGAGCAGTTCTTC. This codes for CASRGLAGVSAEQFF.

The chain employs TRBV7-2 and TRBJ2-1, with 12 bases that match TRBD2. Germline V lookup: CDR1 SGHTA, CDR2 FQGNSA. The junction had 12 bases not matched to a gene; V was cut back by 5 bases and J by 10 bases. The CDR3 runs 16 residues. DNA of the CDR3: TGTGCCAGCAGCCCCCACGGAGCACTAGCGGGGGGAGAGCAGTTCTTC. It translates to CASSPHGALAGGEQFF. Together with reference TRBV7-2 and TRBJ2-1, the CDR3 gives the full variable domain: GAGVSQSPSNKVTEKGKDVELRCDPISGHTALYWYRQSLGQGLEFLIYFQGNSAPDKSGLPSDRFSAERTGGSVSTLTIQRTQQEDSAVYLCASSPHGALAGGEQFFGPGTRLTVL.

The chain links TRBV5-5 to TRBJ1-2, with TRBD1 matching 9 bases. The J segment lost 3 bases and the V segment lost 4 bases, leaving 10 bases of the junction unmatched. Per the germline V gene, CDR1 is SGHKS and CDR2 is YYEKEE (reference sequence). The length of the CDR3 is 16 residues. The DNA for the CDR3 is TGTGCCAGCAGCCCTAGGGGGACAGGGTACGACTATGGCTACACCTTC. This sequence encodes CASSPRGTGYDYGYTF.

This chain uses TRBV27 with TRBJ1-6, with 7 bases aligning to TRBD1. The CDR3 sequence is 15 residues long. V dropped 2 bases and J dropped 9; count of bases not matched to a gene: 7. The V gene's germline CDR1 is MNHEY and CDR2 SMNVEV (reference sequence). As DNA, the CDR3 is TGTGCCAGCAGTTTACGGGGACAGAGCAGTTCACCCCTCCACTTT. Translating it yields CASSLRGQSSSPLHF.